This entry features one T cell receptor (beta chain) sequence. This clonotype has a handful of counts. Its antigen is unknown. No qualities accompany the bases; no much larger clone lies one base away. These data belong to a study of vaccination and CD4 T cells after COVID-19 (dated by TCRdb to between 2021 and 2024). About the investigation overall: Six males and four females were included in the convalescent cohort, with two Hispanic individuals, seven Caucasians, two Asians and one multiracial person represented. Each participant got two doses of either the Pfizer-BioNTech BNT162b2 vaccine (n=8) or the Moderna mRNA-1273 vaccine (n=2). Post-COVID blood samples were collected from convalescent patients a median of around 96 days after diagnosis, with a range of about 30 to 161 days. Post-vaccine blood samples were obtained a median of approximately 74 days after the second vaccine dose, with a range of roughly 12 to 250 days. Overlapping spike peptide pools from SARS-CoV-2 and from the common cold coronaviruses HCoV-NL63, HCoV-OC43 and HCoV-229E were used as culture stimuli. As controls, cultures received a CEFX viral epitope pool (the positive control), an HIV-1 Nef peptide pool (the negative control), or no peptide at all. In 10 COVID-19 convalescent patients and a handful of infection-naive healthy vaccine recipients, the spike-specific CD4+ TCR repertoire before mRNA vaccination was compared with the repertoire after mRNA vaccination. Overall study outcomes, separate from this receptor: Of the vaccine-specific clones found in convalescent patients, nearly all (304 of 307) were mono-reactive for SARS-CoV-2 spike instead of being cross-reactive with common cold coronaviruses. The median number of SARS-CoV-2-reactive clonotypes rose from 21 after infection to some 40 after vaccination, but the change was not significant. The number of convalescent patients in the study was relatively small, and the study did not examine early timepoints following natural infection. Among convalescent patients, a median approximately 88% of the SARS-CoV-2-reactive clones seen after vaccination appeared only after vaccination, which suggests priming specific to the vaccine.

Including cysteine and phenylalanine, the CDR3 has 14 amino acids. The kept DNA is CDR3 alone, 42 bases in frame from the first base. As encoded in the germline V gene, CDR1 is MNHEY while CDR2 is SVGEGT. V is reduced by 7 bases and J by 7 bases, leaving a spacing of 19 bases between them. The library was produced with PCR. DNA from cultured CD4+ T cells underwent TCR sequencing with the Oncomine TCR Beta short-read assay at the Johns Hopkins FTIC core. The QIAamp micro DNA kit was used to extract genomic DNA from the cultured CD4+ T cells. Oncomine TCR Beta libraries made from cultured CD4+ T cells were pooled using unique dual indexes and sequenced on an Illumina iSeq 100. In the original analysis: Non-productive sequences were removed, and CDR3s not starting with C, not ending with F or W, or shorter than 7 amino acids were discarded. Antigen-specific clonotypes were identified with the MANAFEST web application by comparing peptide-stimulated wells with reference and other culture wells. For a clone to be called positive, the clone needed an FDR below 0.05, an odds ratio above 5, and a productive frequency above 0.1% in at least two of three replicate wells. Cross-reactive clonotypes were defined as significantly expanded in both SARS-CoV-2 spike wells and at least one common cold coronavirus spike condition. Similarity between CDR3 sequences was evaluated in R version 3.6.1 using Levenshtein distances (stringdist) and unrooted phylogenetic trees (ape). The raw public reads went through TCRdb reprocessing: fastp at Q25, MiXCR clone calling, in-frame beta chains kept. Each entry is one CDR3 protein sequence, shown with its most common DNA and genes. The V and J calls, along with clone size, are taken from TCRdb and not from the paper's own processing. The sample table records some 12,000 distinct CDR3 sequences; 20% to 25% of these occur just once. The ten largest clonotypes hold approximately 12% of the sample.

This specimen's treatment or condition label, per the study, means: approximately nine-day PBMC culture with coronavirus spike peptide pools or control peptides (ViraFEST assay). The ViraFEST assay was used in the study, in which antigen-specific T cells were expanded with peptide pools and expanded clonotypes were subsequently identified by TCR sequencing. Healthy vaccine recipients had no prior SARS-CoV-2 infection, confirmed by negative nucleocapsid antibody tests before and after vaccination. Roughly 2.1 million PBMCs per well were cultured in IMDM with approximately 5.5% human AB serum and approximately 10 IU/ml IL-2, plus 10 ug/ml peptide pools. Half of the culture medium was replaced with fresh IL-2-containing medium on days 3 and 7. Once the cells had been in culture for approximately 10 days, the EasySep CD4+ T cell isolation kit was used to isolate CD4+ T cells by negative selection. Ficoll-Paque Plus gradient centrifugation was used to isolate PBMCs from whole blood, and the isolated PBMCs were then either used fresh or cryopreserved at -140C. Culture conditions were generally each tested in triplicate wells.

The source is a human donor who received a COVID-19 vaccine. Specimen: CD4+ T cells from blood, cultured in vitro, collected before SARS-CoV-2 vaccination. Recombination joined TRBV6-2 or TRBV6-3 with TRBJ1-2; no D gene call is confident. In nucleotide form, the sequence is TGTGCCAGCACCCGCAGTTCAGATAGGGCTGGCTACACCTTC. It specifies CASTRSSDRAGYTF.